This T cell receptor (beta chain) was sequenced in a study of T-cell memory formation after mild COVID-19. Background on the study: Clusters of TCRs were largely donor specific. Study conclusions and caveats: Balance between CD4 and CD8 was seen in clones contracting day 15 to 85, and a CD4+ lean was seen in later expanders.

This clonotype was seen more than once but under ten times. As yet, its antigen is unknown. The V end was cut by 7 bases, the J end by 0 bases, with 9 bases between. The CDR3 runs 13 residues. In germline, CDR1 is SGHVS, CDR2 FQNEAQ. TCRdb fed the 5' RACE reads into MiXCR, producing one record per CDR3 protein. Among fewer than 500,000 distinct CDR3 sequences listed, about 23% were seen once. Sequenced material: PBMCs or a T cell subset sorted from them (not recorded which). This clonotype was obtained from an adult woman who had mild COVID-19 (a few samples of this study predate the infection). Cell type and time point are not known. The chain is built from TRBV7-8 and TRBJ1-1; D is ambiguous. The CDR3 reads CASTLFVNTEAFF. CDR3 DNA: TGTGCCAGCACCCTTTTCGTGAACACTGAAGCTTTCTTT.